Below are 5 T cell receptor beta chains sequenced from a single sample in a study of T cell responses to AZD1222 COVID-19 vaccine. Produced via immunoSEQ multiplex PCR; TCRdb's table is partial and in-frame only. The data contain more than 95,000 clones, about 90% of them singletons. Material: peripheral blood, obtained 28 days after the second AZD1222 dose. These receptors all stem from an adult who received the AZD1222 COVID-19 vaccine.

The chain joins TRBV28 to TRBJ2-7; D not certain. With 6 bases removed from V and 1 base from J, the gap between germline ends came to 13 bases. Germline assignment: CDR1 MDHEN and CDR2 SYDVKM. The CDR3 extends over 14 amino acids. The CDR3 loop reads CASRGSDGSYEQYF. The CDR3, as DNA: TGTGCCAGCAGAGGTAGTGACGGGTCCTACGAGCAGTACTTC. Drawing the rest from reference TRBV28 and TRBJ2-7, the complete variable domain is DVKVTQSSRYLVKRTGEKVFLECVQDMDHENMFWYRQDPGLGLRLIYFSYDVKMKEKGDIPEGYSVSREKKERFSLILESASTNQTSMYLCASRGSDGSYEQYFGPGTRLTVT.

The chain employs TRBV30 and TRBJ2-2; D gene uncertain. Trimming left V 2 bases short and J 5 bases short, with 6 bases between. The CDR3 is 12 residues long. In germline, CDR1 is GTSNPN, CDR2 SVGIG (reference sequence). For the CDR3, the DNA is TGTGCCTGGAGTAGTTCAACCGGGGAGCTGTTTTTT. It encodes CAWSSSTGELFF.

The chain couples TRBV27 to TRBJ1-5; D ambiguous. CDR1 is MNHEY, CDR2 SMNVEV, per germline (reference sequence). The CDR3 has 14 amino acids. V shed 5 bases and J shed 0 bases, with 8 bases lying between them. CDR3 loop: CASSPIASNQPQHF. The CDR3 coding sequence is TGTGCCAGCAGTCCGATAGCTAGCAATCAGCCCCAGCATTTT.

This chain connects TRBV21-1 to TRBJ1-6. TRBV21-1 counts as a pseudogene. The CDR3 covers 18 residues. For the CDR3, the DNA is TGTGCCAGCAGCAAGGAAATGGGACGCGTTTTATATAATTCACCCCTCCACTTT. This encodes CASSKEMGRVLYNSPLHF.

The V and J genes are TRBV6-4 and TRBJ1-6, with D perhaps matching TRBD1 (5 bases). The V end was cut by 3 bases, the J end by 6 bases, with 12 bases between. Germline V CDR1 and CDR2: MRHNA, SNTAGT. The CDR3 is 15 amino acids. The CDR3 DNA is TGTGCCAGCAGTGAAAAGGGGCCGGGTAATTCACCCCTCCACTTT. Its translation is CASSEKGPGNSPLHF.